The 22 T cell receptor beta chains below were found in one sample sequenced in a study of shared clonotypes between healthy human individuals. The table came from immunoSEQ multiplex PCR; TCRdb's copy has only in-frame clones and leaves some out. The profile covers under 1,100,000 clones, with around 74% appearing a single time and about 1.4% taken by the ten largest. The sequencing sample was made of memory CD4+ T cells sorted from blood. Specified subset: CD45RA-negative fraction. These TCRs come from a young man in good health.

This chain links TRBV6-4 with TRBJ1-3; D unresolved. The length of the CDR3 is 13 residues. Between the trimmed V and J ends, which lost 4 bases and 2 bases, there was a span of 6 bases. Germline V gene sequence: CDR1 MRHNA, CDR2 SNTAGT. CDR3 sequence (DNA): TGTGCCAGCAGTGTTAACCCTGGAAACACCATATATTTT. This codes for CASSVNPGNTIYF.

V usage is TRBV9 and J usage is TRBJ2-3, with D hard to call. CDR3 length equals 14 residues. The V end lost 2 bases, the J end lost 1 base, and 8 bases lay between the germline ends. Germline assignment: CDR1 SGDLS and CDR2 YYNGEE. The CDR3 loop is CASSVQAGTDTQYF. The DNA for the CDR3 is TGTGCCAGCAGCGTCCAGGCAGGCACAGATACGCAGTATTTT. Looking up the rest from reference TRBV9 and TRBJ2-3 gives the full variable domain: DSGVTQTPKHLITATGQRVTLRCSPRSGDLSVYWYQQSLDQGLQFLIQYYNGEERAKGNILERFSAQQFPDLHSELNLSSLELGDSALYFCASSVQAGTDTQYFGPGTRLTVL.

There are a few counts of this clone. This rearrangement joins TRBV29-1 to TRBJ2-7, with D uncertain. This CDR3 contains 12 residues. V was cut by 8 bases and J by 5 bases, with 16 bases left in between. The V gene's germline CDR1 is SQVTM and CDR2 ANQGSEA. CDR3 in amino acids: CSFARTRDEQYF. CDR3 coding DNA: TGCAGCTTCGCCCGTACCCGGGACGAGCAGTACTTC.

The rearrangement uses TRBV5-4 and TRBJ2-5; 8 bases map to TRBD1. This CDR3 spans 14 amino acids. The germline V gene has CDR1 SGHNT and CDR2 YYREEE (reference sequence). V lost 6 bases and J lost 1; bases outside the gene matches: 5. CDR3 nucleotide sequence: TGTGCCAGCACCAAGGGACAGGTCCAAGAGACCCAGTACTTC. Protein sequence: CASTKGQVQETQYF.

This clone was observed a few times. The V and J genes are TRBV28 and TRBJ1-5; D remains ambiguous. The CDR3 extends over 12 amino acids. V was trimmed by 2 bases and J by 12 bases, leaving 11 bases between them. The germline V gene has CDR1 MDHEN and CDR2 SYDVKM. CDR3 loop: CASSLRTGFQHF. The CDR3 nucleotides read TGTGCCAGCAGTTTAAGGACCGGGTTCCAGCATTTT.

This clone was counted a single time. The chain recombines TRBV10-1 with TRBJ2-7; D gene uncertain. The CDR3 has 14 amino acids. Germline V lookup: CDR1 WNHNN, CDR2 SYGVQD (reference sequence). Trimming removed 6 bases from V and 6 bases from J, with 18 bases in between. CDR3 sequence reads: CASRRPPGYSEQYF. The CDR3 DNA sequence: TGCGCCAGCAGGAGGCCCCCAGGATATAGCGAGCAGTACTTC.

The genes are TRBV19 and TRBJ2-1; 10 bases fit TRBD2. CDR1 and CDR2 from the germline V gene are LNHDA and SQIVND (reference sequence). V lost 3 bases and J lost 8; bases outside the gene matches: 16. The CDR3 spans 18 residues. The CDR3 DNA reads TGTGCCAGTAGTATTAGTCCGGCTAGCGGGAGTTACGCGGATGAGCAGTTCTTC. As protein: CASSISPASGSYADEQFF. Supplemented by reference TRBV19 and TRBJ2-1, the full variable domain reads DGGITQSPKYLFRKEGQNVTLSCEQNLNHDAMYWYRQDPGQGLRLIYYSQIVNDFQKGDIAEGYSVSREKKESFPLTVTSAQKNPTAFYLCASSISPASGSYADEQFFGPGTRLTVL.

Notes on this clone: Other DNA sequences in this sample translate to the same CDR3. The CDR3: CASSLGQGNEKLFF. CDR3 sequence (DNA): TGCGCCAGCAGCTTGGGCCAGGGGAATGAAAAACTGTTTTTT. The rearrangement uses TRBV5-1 and TRBJ1-4, with a weak D call TRBD1 (6 bases). Germline-derived CDR1 and CDR2 are SGHRS and YFSETQ. V lost 0 bases to trimming and J lost 5 bases, with 8 bases between them. The CDR3 runs to 14 residues.

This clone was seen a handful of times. CDR3 in DNA: TGTGCCAGCAGTGACCCGATTAACAGGGGCGAGAACACTGAAGCTTTCTTT. This sequence encodes CASSDPINRGENTEAFF. The chain recombines TRBV6-4 with TRBJ1-1, with TRBD1 identical over 7 bases. With 2 bases clipped from V and 1 base from J, the junction kept 10 bases outside the gene matches. The CDR3 totals 17 residues. CDR1 is MRHNA and CDR2 is SNTAGT in the germline V gene.

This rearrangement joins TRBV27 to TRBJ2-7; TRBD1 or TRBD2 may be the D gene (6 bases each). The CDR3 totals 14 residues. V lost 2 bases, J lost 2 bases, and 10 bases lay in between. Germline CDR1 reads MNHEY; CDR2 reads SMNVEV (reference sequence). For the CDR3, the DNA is TGTGCCAGCAGTTTACTGGGGGGCACCTACGAGCAGTACTTC. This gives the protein CASSLLGGTYEQYF.

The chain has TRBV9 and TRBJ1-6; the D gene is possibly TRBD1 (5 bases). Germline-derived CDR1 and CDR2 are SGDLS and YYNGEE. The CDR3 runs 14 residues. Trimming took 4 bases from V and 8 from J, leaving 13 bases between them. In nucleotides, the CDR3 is TGTGCCAGCAGCCCCAGGGCCGGGGATTCACCCCTCCACTTT. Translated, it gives CASSPRAGDSPLHF.

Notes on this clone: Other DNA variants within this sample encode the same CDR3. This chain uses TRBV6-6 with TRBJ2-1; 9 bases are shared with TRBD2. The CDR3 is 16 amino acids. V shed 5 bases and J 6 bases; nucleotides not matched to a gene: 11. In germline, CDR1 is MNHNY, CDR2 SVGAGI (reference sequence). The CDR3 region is CASSPTVAGGLNEQFF. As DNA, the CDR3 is TGTGCCAGCAGTCCCACGGTGGCGGGAGGGCTCAATGAGCAGTTCTTC.

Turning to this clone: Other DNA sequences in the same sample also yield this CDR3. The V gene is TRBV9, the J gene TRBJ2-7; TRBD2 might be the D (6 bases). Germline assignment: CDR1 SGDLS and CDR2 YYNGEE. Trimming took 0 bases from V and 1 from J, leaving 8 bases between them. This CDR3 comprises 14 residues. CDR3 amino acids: CASSVDGGSYEQYF. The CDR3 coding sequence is TGTGCCAGCAGCGTAGACGGGGGTTCCTACGAGCAGTACTTC.

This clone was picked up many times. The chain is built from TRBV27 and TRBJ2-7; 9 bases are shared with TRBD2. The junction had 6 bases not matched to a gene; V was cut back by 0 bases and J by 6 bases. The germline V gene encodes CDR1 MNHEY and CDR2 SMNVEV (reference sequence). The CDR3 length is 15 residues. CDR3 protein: CASSLSAGGPSEQYF. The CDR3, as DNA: TGTGCCAGCAGTTTATCGGCGGGAGGGCCTAGCGAGCAGTACTTC.

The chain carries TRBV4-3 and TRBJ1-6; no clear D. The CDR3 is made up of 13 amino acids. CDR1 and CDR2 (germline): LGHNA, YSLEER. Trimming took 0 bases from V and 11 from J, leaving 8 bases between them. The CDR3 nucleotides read TGCGCCAGCAGCCAAGAACCCGGGACACCCCTCCACTTT. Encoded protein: CASSQEPGTPLHF.

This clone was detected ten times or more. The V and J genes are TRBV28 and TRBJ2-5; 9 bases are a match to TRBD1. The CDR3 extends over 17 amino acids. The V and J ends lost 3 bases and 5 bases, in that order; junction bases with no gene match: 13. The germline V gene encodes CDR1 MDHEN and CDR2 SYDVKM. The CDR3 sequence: CASSLGPGQGHRETQYF. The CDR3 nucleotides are TGTGCCAGCAGTTTGGGCCCGGGACAGGGTCACCGGGAGACCCAGTACTTC. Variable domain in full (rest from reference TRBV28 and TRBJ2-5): DVKVTQSSRYLVKRTGEKVFLECVQDMDHENMFWYRQDPGLGLRLIYFSYDVKMKEKGDIPEGYSVSREKKERFSLILESASTNQTSMYLCASSLGPGQGHRETQYFGPGTRLLVL.

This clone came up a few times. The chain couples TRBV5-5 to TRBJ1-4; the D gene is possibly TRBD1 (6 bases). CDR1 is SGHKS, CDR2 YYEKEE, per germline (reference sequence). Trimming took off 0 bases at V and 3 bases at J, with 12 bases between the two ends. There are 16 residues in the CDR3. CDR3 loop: CASSLEQGTSNEKLFF. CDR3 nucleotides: TGTGCCAGCAGCTTGGAGCAGGGGACTTCTAATGAAAAACTGTTTTTT. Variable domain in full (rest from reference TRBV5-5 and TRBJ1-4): DAGVTQSPTHLIKTRGQQVTLRCSPISGHKSVSWYQQVLGQGPQFIFQYYEKEERGRGNFPDRFSARQFPNYSSELNVNALLLGDSALYLCASSLEQGTSNEKLFFGSGTQLSVL.

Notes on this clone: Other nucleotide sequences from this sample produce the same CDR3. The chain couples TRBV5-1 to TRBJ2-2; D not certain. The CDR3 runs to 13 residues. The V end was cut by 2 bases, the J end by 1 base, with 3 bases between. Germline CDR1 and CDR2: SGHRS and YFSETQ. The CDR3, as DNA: TGCGCCAGCAGCTTAGGGAACACCGGGGAGCTGTTTTTT. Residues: CASSLGNTGELFF.

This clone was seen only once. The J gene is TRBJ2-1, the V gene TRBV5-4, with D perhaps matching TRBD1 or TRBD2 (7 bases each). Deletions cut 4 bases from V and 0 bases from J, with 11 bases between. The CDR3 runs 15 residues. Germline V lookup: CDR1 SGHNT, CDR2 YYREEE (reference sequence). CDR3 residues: CASSRGDSSYNEQFF. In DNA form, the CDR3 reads TGTGCCAGCAGCCGGGGGGACAGCTCCTACAATGAGCAGTTCTTC.

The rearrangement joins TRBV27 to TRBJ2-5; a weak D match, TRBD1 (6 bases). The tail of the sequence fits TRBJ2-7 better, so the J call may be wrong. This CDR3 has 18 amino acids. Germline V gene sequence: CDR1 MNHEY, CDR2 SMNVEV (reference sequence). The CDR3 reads CASTKGSGQISSSYEQYF. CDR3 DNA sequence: TGTGCCAGCACCAAGGGGTCGGGACAAATATCGAGCTCCTACGAGCAGTACTTC.

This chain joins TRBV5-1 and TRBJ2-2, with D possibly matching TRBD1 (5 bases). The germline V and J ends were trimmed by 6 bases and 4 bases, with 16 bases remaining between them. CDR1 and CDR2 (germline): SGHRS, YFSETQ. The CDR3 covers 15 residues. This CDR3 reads CASTMSWGGTGELFF. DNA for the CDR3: TGCGCCAGCACAATGAGCTGGGGCGGCACCGGGGAGCTGTTTTTT.

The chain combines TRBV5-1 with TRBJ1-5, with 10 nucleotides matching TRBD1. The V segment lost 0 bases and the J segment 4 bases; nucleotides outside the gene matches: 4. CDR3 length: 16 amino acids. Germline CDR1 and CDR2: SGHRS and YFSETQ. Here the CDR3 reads CASSLGLGQGNQPQHF. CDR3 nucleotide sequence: TGCGCCAGCAGCTTGGGCCTGGGACAGGGGAATCAGCCCCAGCATTTT.